This T cell receptor beta chain was retrieved from a study of beta chain features in type 1 diabetes. On this clone: Antigen unknown.

The germline V and J ends were trimmed by 2 bases and 2 bases, with 7 bases remaining between them. Germline V CDR1 and CDR2: MNHEY, SMNVEV (reference sequence). The CDR3 length is 15 residues. Broader study findings: Sequencing of cDNA might inflate the share of cells that strongly express TCR. A greater similarity of naive, central memory and Treg TCRB repertoires was seen among patients than among healthy donors.

Every isolated RNA sample was fully reverse transcribed, so sequencing captured expressed TCRB transcripts. Samples of naive, central memory and regulatory T cells yielded a mean of about 3.8 million reads. TCRdb's table, derived via immunoSEQ multiplex PCR, lists solely in-frame clones and lacks some. The sample has around 160,000 clones; under 60% are singletons. The chain combines TRBV27 with TRBJ2-6, with TRBD1 as a possible D gene (5 bases). This clonotype was obtained from a young man in good health. The material sequenced was Tregs from blood. This chain's CDR3 is CASSLGRAGANVLTF. Written as DNA, the CDR3 is TGTGCCAGCAGTTTAGGCAGGGCTGGGGCCAACGTCCTGACTTTC.